This record looks at one T cell receptor beta chain sequence and its context. This CDR3 contains 15 residues. J lost 3 bases, V lost 4 bases, and 4 bases had no gene match. Germline V gene lookup returns CDR1 SGHRS and CDR2 YFSETQ. Some clones are missing from TCRdb's copy, which holds only in-frame ones; the method was immunoSEQ multiplex PCR. The sample lists roughly 60,000 clones; 90% were seen once. The record originates from a study of T cell changes during pregnancy in multiple sclerosis. Sequencing used peripheral blood, obtained in the second trimester of pregnancy. The V gene is TRBV5-1, the J gene TRBJ2-1, with 10 bases that match TRBD2. This TCR was sampled from a female donor in good health, enrolled as a control in a pregnancy study. In nucleotides, the CDR3 is TGCGCCAGCAGCCTTCGGACTAGCGGCTACAATGAGCAGTTCTTC. Translating it yields CASSLRTSGYNEQFF.